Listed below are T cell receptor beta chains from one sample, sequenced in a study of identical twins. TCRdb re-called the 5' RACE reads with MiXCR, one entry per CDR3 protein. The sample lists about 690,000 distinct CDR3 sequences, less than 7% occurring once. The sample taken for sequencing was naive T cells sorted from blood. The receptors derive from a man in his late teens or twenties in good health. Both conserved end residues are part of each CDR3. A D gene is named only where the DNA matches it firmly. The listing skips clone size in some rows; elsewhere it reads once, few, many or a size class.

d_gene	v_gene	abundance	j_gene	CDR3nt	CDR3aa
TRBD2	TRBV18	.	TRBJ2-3	TGTGCCGGCACCACCCTAGCGGGAGACCCAGATACGCAGTATTTT	CAGTTLAGDPDTQYF
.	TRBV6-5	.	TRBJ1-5	TGTGCCAGCAGTTCCTTTTCCGGAGCATGGAGCAATCAGCCCCAGCATTTT	CASSSFSGAWSNQPQHF
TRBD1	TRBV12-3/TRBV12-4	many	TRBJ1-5	TGTGCCAGCAGTTTTGGGGACAGGGCTCGCCAGCCCCAGCATTTT	CASSFGDRARQPQHF
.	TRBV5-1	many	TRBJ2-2	TGCGCCAGCAGCTCCCTTGCGGAGAGGACCGGGGAGCTGTTTTTT	CASSSLAERTGELFF
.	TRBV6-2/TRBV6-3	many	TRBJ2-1	TGTGCCAGCAGTTTGGCCGTTCCGGGCCTTGAGCAGTTCTTC	CASSLAVPGLEQFF
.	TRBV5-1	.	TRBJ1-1	TGCGCCAGCAGCCGTGACTGGAACACTGAAGCTTTCTTT	CASSRDWNTEAFF
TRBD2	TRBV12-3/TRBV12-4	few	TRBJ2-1	TGTGCCAGCAGTTTAGGAGGGGTGGGGGGGGATGAGCAGTTCTTC	CASSLGGVGGDEQFF
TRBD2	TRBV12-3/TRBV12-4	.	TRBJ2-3	TGTGCCAGCAGTTTAGATGCTAGCGGCGACTCGGATACGCAGTATTTT	CASSLDASGDSDTQYF
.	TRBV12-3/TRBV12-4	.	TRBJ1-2	TGTGCCAGCAGCAGACAGGTGGGAGGGTGGGGCTACACCTTC	CASSRQVGGWGYTF
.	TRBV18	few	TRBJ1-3	TGTGCCAGCTCACCCGACGCAAGCTCTGGAAACACCATATATTTT	CASSPDASSGNTIYF
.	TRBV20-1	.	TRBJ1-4	TGCAGTGCTAGAGATGGGGGACTTGAAAAACTGTTTTTT	CSARDGGLEKLFF
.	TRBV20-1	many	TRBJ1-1	TGCAGTGCCGATACAGACAGCTTTAACACTGAAGCTTTCTTT	CSADTDSFNTEAFF
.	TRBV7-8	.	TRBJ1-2	TGTGCCAGCAGCTTAGAGGGACTTCACCGGGACTATGGCTACACCTTC	CASSLEGLHRDYGYTF
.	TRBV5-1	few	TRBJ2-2	TGCGCCAGCAGCCAGACAGTTACGAACACCGGGGAGCTGTTTTTT	CASSQTVTNTGELFF